The TCR beta chain under discussion was sequenced for a study of CD8 T cells in ankylosing spondylitis. This clonotype came up many times. The antigen is not known. Researchers built TCR beta libraries using quantitative 5'-RACE with molecular barcodes. TCRdb reprocessed the 5' RACE reads via MiXCR and lists one record per CDR3 protein. The sample includes approximately 220,000 distinct CDR3 sequences, 20% to 30% of them seen just once. CDR1 and CDR2 (germline): SGHTA, FQGTGA. V was trimmed by 2 bases and J by 9 bases, leaving 11 bases between them. CDR3 length equals 14 residues. Whole-study results and caveats: Reported data indicate significant enrichment of disease-linked clones within matched ankylosing spondylitis synovial fluid. Both synovial fluid and blood in reactive arthritis had previously been reported to carry some motif variants.

The sequencing input was blood, either unsorted or a sorted T cell fraction (not recorded which). The chain links TRBV7-3 to TRBJ1-6; D perhaps matches TRBD1 (5 bases). This receptor was obtained from a male donor with ankylosing spondylitis or in good health (not recorded which). This CDR3 is CASSLAGLASPLHF. Here the CDR3 DNA reads TGTGCCAGCAGCTTAGCAGGGTTGGCTTCACCCCTCCACTTT. Together with reference TRBV7-3 and TRBJ1-6, the CDR3 gives the full variable domain: GAGVSQTPSNKVTEKGKYVELRCDPISGHTALYWYRQSLGQGPEFLIYFQGTGAADDSGLPNDRFFAVRPEGSVSTLKIQRTERGDSAVYLCASSLAGLASPLHFGNGTRLTVT.